This T cell receptor (beta chain) was identified during a study of ipilimumab plus nivolumab after autologous stem cell transplantation. At the level of the study: Patients received a median of roughly 5 ipilimumab and 8 nivolumab doses. Myeloma cases were transplant-naive high-risk or relapsed within 3 years post first autologous transplant. Points from the study as a whole: Authors suggest TCR repertoire, Treg phenotype and gut microbiota support further study.

Per germline, CDR1 SNHLY and CDR2 FYNNEI. This CDR3 has 14 residues. Between the trimmed V and J ends, which lost 5 bases and 1 base, there was a span of 9 bases. Starting 14 to 28 days after autologous transplant, ipilimumab 1 mg/kg was given. About this clone: The antigen is not known.

Some clones are missing from TCRdb's copy, which holds only in-frame ones; the method was immunoSEQ multiplex PCR. The sample yields roughly 45,000 clones, about 88% seen once. Sequences were derived from PBMCs, sampled in a trial of ipilimumab plus nivolumab as post-transplant consolidation. The sequence was collected from a male donor with multiple myeloma. This chain links TRBV2 with TRBJ1-3, with D maybe TRBD1 (5 bases). The CDR3 spells CASSRGESGNTIYF. CDR3 DNA sequence: TGTGCCAGCAGTCGGGGGGAATCTGGAAACACCATATATTTT.